The 19 T cell receptor beta chains given below trace back to one sample, sequenced in a study of blood T cell repertoires in COVID-19. Clones were sequenced by immunoSEQ multiplex PCR, and TCRdb holds only the in-frame ones, with some missing. The repertoire holds about 200,000 clones, 80% to 90% seen once, with approximately 10% in the top ten. The sequencing input was peripheral blood. The receptors were sampled from a man aged 45 to 65 with active or convalescent COVID-19.

V gene TRBV28 combines with J gene TRBJ2-4; weak D call: TRBD1 (5 bases). Germline V gene sequence: CDR1 MDHEN, CDR2 SYDVKM. The CDR3 extends over 17 amino acids. V gave up 4 bases and J gave up 1 base, with 17 bases separating them. CDR3 in amino acids: CASSSRVPGWAKNIQYF. The DNA for the CDR3 is TGTGCCAGCAGTTCTCGGGTGCCAGGGTGGGCCAAAAACATTCAGTACTTC.

The chain links TRBV24-1 to TRBJ2-7; 12 nucleotides line up with TRBD2. CDR1 and CDR2 from the germline V gene are KGHDR and SFDVKD. V shed 9 bases and J 2 bases; nucleotides not matched to a gene: 10. This CDR3 is built from 16 residues. The CDR3 protein is CATGTNRTSGTYEQYF. CDR3 nucleotides: TGTGCCACCGGAACCAACCGGACTAGCGGGACCTACGAGCAGTACTTC.

This clone was seen a few times. The rearrangement uses TRBV28 and TRBJ2-2; maybe TRBD1 (6 bases). V was cut by 6 bases and J by 1 base, with 9 bases left in between. The CDR3 runs to 14 residues. CDR1 and CDR2 (germline): MDHEN, SYDVKM. CDR3 loop: CASRPGQNTGELFF. The CDR3 region has the DNA TGTGCCAGCAGACCGGGACAGAACACCGGGGAGCTGTTTTTT.

This clone was detected a few times. The chain joins TRBV6-6 to TRBJ2-3, with TRBD2 matching over 7 bases. From germline, CDR1 is MNHNY and CDR2 SVGAGI (reference sequence). The CDR3 contains 13 residues. The V and J ends lost 5 bases and 5 bases, in that order; junction bases with no gene match: 4. This CDR3 reads CASSGRGEDTQYF. CDR3 DNA: TGTGCCAGCAGTGGACGGGGGGAAGATACGCAGTATTTT.

This rearrangement joins TRBV7-9 to TRBJ2-3; no firm D call. The CDR3 runs 14 residues. The V end lost 0 bases, the J end lost 2 bases, and 6 bases lay between the germline ends. Germline lookup yields CDR1 SEHNR and CDR2 FQNEAQ (reference sequence). The chain's CDR3 is CASSLASHTDTQYF. CDR3 in DNA: TGTGCCAGCAGCTTAGCGTCCCACACAGATACGCAGTATTTT.

This chain links TRBV11-2 with TRBJ2-1; D uncertain. CDR1 is SGHAT and CDR2 is FQNNGV in the germline V gene. The V gene lost 2 bases and the J gene lost 3 bases, with 11 bases spanning the gap. The CDR3 is 15 residues long. The CDR3 region is CASSLMAELYNEQFF. As DNA, the CDR3 is TGTGCCAGCAGCTTAATGGCGGAACTCTACAATGAGCAGTTCTTC.

This CDR3 is CASSPSHGSGEAFF. The DNA of the CDR3 is TGTGCCAGCAGCCCAAGTCATGGGTCAGGGGAGGCTTTCTTT. This sequence joins TRBV7-3 and TRBJ1-1; tentatively, D is TRBD1 (6 bases). This CDR3 region has 14 residues. Germline CDR1 is SGHTA and CDR2 is FQGTGA. V was cut by 5 bases and J by 11 bases, with 21 bases left in between.

This clone was found once. The V call is TRBV15, the J call TRBJ2-3; 7 bases match TRBD2. Germline-derived CDR1 and CDR2 are LNHNV and YYDKDF (reference sequence). V lost 5 bases, J lost 4 bases, and 15 bases stayed unmatched. The length of the CDR3 is 17 residues. CDR3 coding DNA: TGTGCCACCAGCGCAGGGAGGGGACCCCTGAGGGCAGATACGCAGTATTTT. This codes for CATSAGRGPLRADTQYF.

The chain recombines TRBV6-2 or TRBV6-3 with TRBJ2-5; 7 bases are shared with TRBD2. With V trimmed by 5 bases and J by 5 bases, 8 bases remained unmatched. Germline CDR1 MNHEY, CDR2 SVGEGT. This CDR3 is built from 14 residues. CDR3 protein: CASSPSTSPETQYF. The CDR3 nucleotides are TGTGCCAGCAGTCCGTCGACTAGCCCGGAGACCCAGTACTTC.

This chain connects TRBV5-8 to TRBJ2-2; 7 bases are shared with TRBD1. V lost 3 bases, J lost 5 bases, and 7 bases stayed unmatched. The CDR3 spans 15 residues. CDR1 SGHTS and CDR2 YDEGEE come from the germline V gene. CDR3 loop: CASSYVTGWTGELFF. DNA for the CDR3: TGTGCCAGCAGCTACGTGACAGGGTGGACCGGGGAGCTGTTTTTT.

The rearrangement joins TRBV28 to TRBJ2-7; maybe TRBD1 (6 bases). CDR3 length: 15 amino acids. Trimming cost V 4 bases and J 9 bases, with 22 bases left between them. Germline CDR1 and CDR2: MDHEN and SYDVKM. The DNA of the CDR3 is TGTGCCAGCAGTTCCCCCACCGACAGGTTGGAGACGCAGTACGTC. Amino acid sequence: CASSSPTDRLETQYV.

The V call is TRBV4-1, the J call TRBJ1-4, with D possibly being TRBD1 (5 bases). CDR1 and CDR2 (germline): MGHRA, YSYEKL. V lost 0 bases, J lost 4 bases, and 18 bases lay in between. CDR3 size: 18 residues. In DNA form, the CDR3 reads TGCGCCAGCAGCCAAGATTCCCTATCGACAGATAGTAATGAAAAACTGTTTTTT. Translation: CASSQDSLSTDSNEKLFF.

CDR3 region: CASSVGDSGRNRYEQYF. DNA of the CDR3: TGTGCCAGCAGCGTAGGGGATAGCGGGAGGAACCGGTACGAGCAGTACTTC. This rearrangement joins TRBV9 to TRBJ2-7; 10 nucleotides line up with TRBD2. The CDR3 contains 17 residues. Trimming took 0 bases from V and 4 from J; bases not matched to a gene: 10. CDR1 and CDR2 (germline): SGDLS, YYNGEE.

The rearrangement joins TRBV18 to TRBJ2-1, with TRBD2 matching 14 bases. Germline CDR1 and CDR2: KGHSH and LQKENI. J was trimmed by 4 bases and V by 1 base; bases with no gene match: 3. This CDR3 comprises 17 residues. CDR3 DNA: TGTGCCAGCTCACCACTCGGGACTAGCGGGAGTTACAATGAGCAGTTCTTC. Its translation is CASSPLGTSGSYNEQFF.

CDR3 nucleotides: TGTGCCAGCAGTCAGGGACAGTCCTATGGCTACACCTTC. Residues: CASSQGQSYGYTF. The rearrangement joins TRBV28 to TRBJ1-2; 7 bases match TRBD1. This CDR3 has 13 amino acids. V lost 5 bases to trimming and J lost 4 bases; unmatched junction nucleotides: 4. Germline V gene sequence: CDR1 MDHEN, CDR2 SYDVKM.

In the case of this clone: Other nucleotide sequences in the sample specify the same CDR3. The chain couples TRBV10-2 to TRBJ1-1; 7 nucleotides agree with TRBD1. The length of the CDR3 is 13 residues. V gave up 5 bases and J gave up 3 bases; unmatched junction bases: 3. In germline, CDR1 is WSHSY, CDR2 SAAADI. The CDR3 protein is CASSRQGYTEAFF. Written as DNA, the CDR3 is TGCGCCAGCAGTAGACAGGGCTACACTGAAGCTTTCTTT.

The chain is built from TRBV4-3 and TRBJ1-2; TRBD1 aligns across 7 bases. The germline gives CDR1 LGHNA, CDR2 YSLEER. The J segment lost 8 bases and the V segment lost 3 bases, leaving 15 bases of the junction unmatched. This CDR3 has 16 amino acids. The CDR3, as DNA: TGCGCCAGCAGCCACACCCCCGGGACAGCATCTTTGGGCTACACCTTC. This translates into CASSHTPGTASLGYTF.

The gene calls are TRBV28 and TRBJ1-5, with 8 nucleotides matching TRBD1. V gave up 10 bases and J gave up 7 bases; unmatched junction bases: 12. CDR3 size: 14 residues. Germline V gene lookup returns CDR1 MDHEN and CDR2 SYDVKM. The CDR3 here is CATTPDRGGQPQHF. As DNA, the CDR3 is TGTGCCACAACCCCTGACAGGGGCGGGCAGCCCCAGCATTTT.

This clone came up a few times. The genes are TRBV5-4 and TRBJ1-2, with TRBD1 as a possible D gene (5 bases). Germline V CDR1 and CDR2: SGHNT, YYREEE (reference sequence). CDR3 size: 13 residues. V shed 0 bases and J shed 8 bases, with 11 bases lying between them. The DNA for the CDR3 is TGTGCCAGCAGCTTGGCCAGGGATCGGGGCTACACCTTC. Its translation is CASSLARDRGYTF.